Listed below are T cell receptor beta chains from one sample, sequenced in a study of cytotoxic CD8 clonotypes in ibrutinib-treated CLL. Clones were sequenced by immunoSEQ multiplex PCR, and TCRdb holds only the in-frame ones, with some missing. This table has 26,000 or so clones, 62% appearing once. This sample comprised PBMCs, obtained before ibrutinib treatment. Receptor source: a human donor with chronic lymphocytic leukemia. Both conserved end residues are part of each CDR3. The order of the fields is V gene, D gene, clone size, J gene, CDR3 protein. A D gene is named only where the DNA matches it firmly. Rows give clone size only sometimes, using once, few, many, or a class for an expanded clone.

V gene: TRBV27; D gene: NA; clone size: few; J gene: TRBJ2-7; CDR3 protein: CASSPSGYEQYF
V gene: TRBV29-1; D gene: NA; clone size: NA; J gene: TRBJ2-7; CDR3 protein: CSVLNPSSSYEQYF
V gene: TRBV28; D gene: NA; clone size: NA; J gene: TRBJ1-2; CDR3 protein: CASSLGGKGLGYTF
V gene: TRBV14; D gene: NA; clone size: NA; J gene: TRBJ2-5; CDR3 protein: CASSQGLGETQYF
V gene: TRBV20-1; D gene: NA; clone size: few; J gene: TRBJ1-1; CDR3 protein: CSAAGSTEAFF
V gene: TRBV2; D gene: NA; clone size: NA; J gene: TRBJ1-1; CDR3 protein: CASSPGQGGAFF
V gene: TRBV2; D gene: TRBD2; clone size: few; J gene: TRBJ2-7; CDR3 protein: CASRYTSGSFYEQYF
V gene: TRBV25-1; D gene: NA; clone size: NA; J gene: TRBJ1-1; CDR3 protein: CASSPKSGPGVSYTEAFF
V gene: TRBV28; D gene: TRBD1; clone size: NA; J gene: TRBJ2-2; CDR3 protein: CASRWRQGMYTGELFF
V gene: TRBV5-1; D gene: NA; clone size: NA; J gene: TRBJ1-2; CDR3 protein: CASSFTGNGYTF
V gene: TRBV6-1; D gene: NA; clone size: NA; J gene: TRBJ1-4; CDR3 protein: CASRGQGVTNEKLFF
V gene: TRBV5-1; D gene: TRBD1; clone size: medium-sized; J gene: TRBJ2-7; CDR3 protein: CASSSRDSGNRYEQYF
V gene: TRBV19; D gene: TRBD1; clone size: NA; J gene: TRBJ1-1; CDR3 protein: CASSLAGTGGKAFF
V gene: TRBV2; D gene: NA; clone size: NA; J gene: TRBJ1-6; CDR3 protein: CAGTGTGDSPLHF
V gene: TRBV2; D gene: NA; clone size: few; J gene: TRBJ2-7; CDR3 protein: CASNPDTHYEQYF
V gene: TRBV4-1; D gene: NA; clone size: NA; J gene: TRBJ1-2; CDR3 protein: CASSHPISGWRGYTF
V gene: TRBV5-6; D gene: TRBD2; clone size: NA; J gene: TRBJ2-2; CDR3 protein: CASSSIIAGGPTGELFF
V gene: TRBV2; D gene: NA; clone size: NA; J gene: TRBJ1-1; CDR3 protein: CASFRELNTEAFF
V gene: TRBV19; D gene: NA; clone size: NA; J gene: TRBJ1-1; CDR3 protein: CASSFGHMNTEAFF
V gene: TRBV4-2; D gene: NA; clone size: NA; J gene: TRBJ1-1; CDR3 protein: CASSQEVRRRNTEAFF
V gene: TRBV27; D gene: NA; clone size: NA; J gene: TRBJ1-4; CDR3 protein: CASSSPVTTGEKLFF
V gene: TRBV6-1; D gene: TRBD1; clone size: NA; J gene: TRBJ1-4; CDR3 protein: CASSDGQGGEKLFF
V gene: TRBV5-1; D gene: NA; clone size: NA; J gene: TRBJ1-3; CDR3 protein: CASSWKDGNTIYF
V gene: TRBV18; D gene: NA; clone size: NA; J gene: TRBJ2-3; CDR3 protein: CASSPPLAVRTDTQYF
V gene: TRBV6-6; D gene: NA; clone size: NA; J gene: TRBJ1-5; CDR3 protein: CASSSAGGRNQPQHF
V gene: TRBV7-2; D gene: NA; clone size: NA; J gene: TRBJ2-7; CDR3 protein: CASTQRDHEQYF
V gene: TRBV7-2; D gene: NA; clone size: NA; J gene: TRBJ1-1; CDR3 protein: CASSFRGTMNTEAFF
V gene: TRBV19; D gene: NA; clone size: NA; J gene: TRBJ1-2; CDR3 protein: CASMGIGLNYGYTF
V gene: TRBV28; D gene: NA; clone size: few; J gene: TRBJ2-7; CDR3 protein: CASSLSGLYEQYF
V gene: TRBV19; D gene: NA; clone size: NA; J gene: TRBJ2-2; CDR3 protein: CASSRTSNTGELFF
V gene: TRBV6-1; D gene: NA; clone size: once; J gene: TRBJ2-7; CDR3 protein: CASIRPGQIYEQYF
V gene: TRBV5-1; D gene: NA; clone size: once; J gene: TRBJ2-3; CDR3 protein: CASSLATPGEDTQYF
V gene: TRBV6-4; D gene: NA; clone size: NA; J gene: TRBJ2-2; CDR3 protein: CASSALGAGELFF
V gene: TRBV11-3; D gene: TRBD1; clone size: NA; J gene: TRBJ2-7; CDR3 protein: CASSLWAGGSYEQYF
V gene: TRBV5-1; D gene: NA; clone size: NA; J gene: TRBJ2-7; CDR3 protein: CASSRSSDSSYEQYF
V gene: TRBV14; D gene: NA; clone size: NA; J gene: TRBJ2-7; CDR3 protein: CASSQGAGIYEQYF
V gene: TRBV6-4; D gene: NA; clone size: NA; J gene: TRBJ1-5; CDR3 protein: CASSMSANQPQHF
V gene: TRBV7-7; D gene: NA; clone size: NA; J gene: TRBJ2-1; CDR3 protein: CASSLKFGDEQFF
V gene: TRBV25-1; D gene: NA; clone size: NA; J gene: TRBJ1-1; CDR3 protein: CASSEGVGGASTEAFF
V gene: TRBV5-1; D gene: TRBD2; clone size: once; J gene: TRBJ2-1; CDR3 protein: CASSATSGSFNNEQFF